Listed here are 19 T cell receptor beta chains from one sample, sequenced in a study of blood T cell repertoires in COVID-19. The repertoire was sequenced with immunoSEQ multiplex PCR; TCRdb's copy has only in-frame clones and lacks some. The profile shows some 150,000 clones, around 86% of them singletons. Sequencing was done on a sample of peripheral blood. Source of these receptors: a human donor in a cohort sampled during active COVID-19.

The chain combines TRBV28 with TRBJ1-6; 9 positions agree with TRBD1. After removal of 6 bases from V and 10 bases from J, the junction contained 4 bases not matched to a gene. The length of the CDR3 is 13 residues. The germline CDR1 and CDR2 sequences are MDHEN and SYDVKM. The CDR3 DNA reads TGTGCCAGCAGGGACAGGGGAATCTCACCCCTCCACTTT. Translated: CASRDRGISPLHF.

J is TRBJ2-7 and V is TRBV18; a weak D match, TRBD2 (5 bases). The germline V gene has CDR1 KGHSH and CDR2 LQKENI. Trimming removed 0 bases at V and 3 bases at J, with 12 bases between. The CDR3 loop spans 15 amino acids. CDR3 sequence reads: CASSPPGSSSYEQYF. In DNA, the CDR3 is TGTGCCAGCTCACCACCAGGATCTAGCAGCTACGAGCAGTACTTC.

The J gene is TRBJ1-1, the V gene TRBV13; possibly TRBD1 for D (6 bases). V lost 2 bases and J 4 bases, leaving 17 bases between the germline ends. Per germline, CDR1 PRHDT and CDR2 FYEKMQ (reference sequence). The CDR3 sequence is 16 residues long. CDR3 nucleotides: TGTGCCAGCAGCTTAAAGAACAGGGCTTGGGGCACTGAAGCTTTCTTT. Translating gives CASSLKNRAWGTEAFF.

This CDR3 reads CAIRETGTGGYEQYF. The DNA of the CDR3 is TGTGCCATCAGAGAGACCGGGACAGGGGGCTACGAGCAGTACTTC. The rearrangement links TRBV10-3 to TRBJ2-7; 11 bases map to TRBD1. The CDR3 sequence is 15 residues long. V was clipped by 6 bases and J by 3 bases; unmatched bases: 7. Germline lookup yields CDR1 ENHRY and CDR2 SYGVKD.

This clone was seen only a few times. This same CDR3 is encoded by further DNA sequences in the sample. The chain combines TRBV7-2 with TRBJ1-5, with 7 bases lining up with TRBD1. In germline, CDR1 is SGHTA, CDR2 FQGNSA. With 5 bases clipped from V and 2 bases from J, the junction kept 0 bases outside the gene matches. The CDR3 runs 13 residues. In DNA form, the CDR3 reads TGTGCCAGCAGCGGACAGGGCAATCAGCCCCAGCATTTT. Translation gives CASSGQGNQPQHF.

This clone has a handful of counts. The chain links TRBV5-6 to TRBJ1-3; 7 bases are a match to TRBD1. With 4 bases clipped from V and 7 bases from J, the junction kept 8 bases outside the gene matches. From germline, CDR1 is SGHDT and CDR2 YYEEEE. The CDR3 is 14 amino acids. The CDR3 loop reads CASSPGQLGNTIYF. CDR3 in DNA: TGTGCCAGCAGCCCGGGACAGCTAGGGAACACCATATATTTT.

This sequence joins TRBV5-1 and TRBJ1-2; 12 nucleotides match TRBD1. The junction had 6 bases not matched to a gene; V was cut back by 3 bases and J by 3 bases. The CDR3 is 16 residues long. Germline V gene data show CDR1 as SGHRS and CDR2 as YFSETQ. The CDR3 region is CASSSAGTGGDYGYTF. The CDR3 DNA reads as TGCGCCAGCAGCTCCGCCGGGACAGGGGGCGACTATGGCTACACCTTC.

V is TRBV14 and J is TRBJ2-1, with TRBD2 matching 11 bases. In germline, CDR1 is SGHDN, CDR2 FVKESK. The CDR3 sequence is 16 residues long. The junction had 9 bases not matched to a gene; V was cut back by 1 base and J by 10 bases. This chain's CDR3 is CASSQVKTSGVREQFF. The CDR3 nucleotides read TGTGCCAGCAGCCAAGTTAAGACTAGCGGGGTTCGGGAGCAGTTCTTC.

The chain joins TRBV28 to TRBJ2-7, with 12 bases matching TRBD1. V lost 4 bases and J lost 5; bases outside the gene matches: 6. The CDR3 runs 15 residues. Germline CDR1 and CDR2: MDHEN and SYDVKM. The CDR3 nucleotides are TGTGCCAGCAGTTCCCCCGGGACAGGGGGCCACGAGCAGTACTTC. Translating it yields CASSSPGTGGHEQYF.

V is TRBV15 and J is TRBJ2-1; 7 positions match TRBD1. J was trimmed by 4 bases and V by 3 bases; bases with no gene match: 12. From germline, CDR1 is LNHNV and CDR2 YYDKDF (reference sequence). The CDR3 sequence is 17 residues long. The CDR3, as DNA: TGTGCCACCAGCAGCGCTCCGGTACAGGGGATGTACAATGAGCAGTTCTTC. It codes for CATSSAPVQGMYNEQFF.

The CDR3 spells CATSSGTGAPEAFF. CDR3 in DNA: TGTGCCACCAGCTCCGGGACAGGGGCTCCTGAAGCTTTCTTT. The gene calls are TRBV15 and TRBJ1-1, with 10 bases fitting TRBD1. Per germline, CDR1 LNHNV and CDR2 YYDKDF (reference sequence). There are 14 residues in the CDR3. J gave up 6 bases and V 5 bases, and 6 bases lay outside the gene matches. Based on the CDR3 plus reference TRBV15 and TRBJ1-1, the full variable domain is DAMVIQNPRYQVTQFGKPVTLSCSQTLNHNVMYWYQQKSSQAPKLLFHYYDKDFNNEADTPDNFQSRRPNTSFCFLDIRSPGLGDTAMYLCATSSGTGAPEAFFGQGTRLTVV.

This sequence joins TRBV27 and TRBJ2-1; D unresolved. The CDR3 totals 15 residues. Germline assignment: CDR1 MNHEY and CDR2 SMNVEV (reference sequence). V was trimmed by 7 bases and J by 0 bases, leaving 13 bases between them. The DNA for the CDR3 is TGTGCCAGCATCCCAGCGCTGAGCTCCTACAATGAGCAGTTCTTC. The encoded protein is CASIPALSSYNEQFF.

CDR3 bases: TGTGCCAGCAGCTGGGACAGGGAGGGGGAAGCTTTCTTT. Its translation: CASSWDREGEAFF. V usage is TRBV7-2 and J usage is TRBJ1-1, with 9 bases that match TRBD1. There are 13 residues in the CDR3. Trimming removed 4 bases from V and 8 bases from J; junction bases left unmatched: 5. Germline CDR1 and CDR2: SGHTA and FQGNSA.

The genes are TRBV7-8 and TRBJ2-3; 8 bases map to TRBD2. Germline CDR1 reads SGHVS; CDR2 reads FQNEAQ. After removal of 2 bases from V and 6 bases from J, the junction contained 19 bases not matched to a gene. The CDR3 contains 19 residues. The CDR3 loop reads CASSLRGSVAGLGRDTQYF. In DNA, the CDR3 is TGTGCCAGCAGCTTACGAGGCTCAGTAGCGGGATTGGGGCGGGATACGCAGTATTTT.

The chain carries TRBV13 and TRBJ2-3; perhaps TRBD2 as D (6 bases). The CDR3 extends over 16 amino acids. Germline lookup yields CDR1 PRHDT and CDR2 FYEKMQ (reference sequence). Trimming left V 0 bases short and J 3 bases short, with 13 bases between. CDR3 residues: CASSLGGGIATDTQYF. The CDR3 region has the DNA TGTGCCAGCAGCTTAGGCGGAGGGATCGCTACAGATACGCAGTATTTT.

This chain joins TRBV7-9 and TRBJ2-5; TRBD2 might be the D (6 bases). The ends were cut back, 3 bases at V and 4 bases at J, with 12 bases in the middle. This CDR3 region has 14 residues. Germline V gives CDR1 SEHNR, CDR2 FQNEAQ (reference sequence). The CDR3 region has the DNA TGTGCCAGCAGCTTGGGAGGAGTTGGAGAGACCCAGTACTTC. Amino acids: CASSLGGVGETQYF.

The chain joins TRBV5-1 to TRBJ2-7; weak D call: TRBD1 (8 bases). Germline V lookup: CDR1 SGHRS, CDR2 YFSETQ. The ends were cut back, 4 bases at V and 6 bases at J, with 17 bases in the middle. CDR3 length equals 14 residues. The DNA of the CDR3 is TGCGCCAGCAGCATACCACAGGGGGAGGGCGAGCAGTACTTC. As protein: CASSIPQGEGEQYF.

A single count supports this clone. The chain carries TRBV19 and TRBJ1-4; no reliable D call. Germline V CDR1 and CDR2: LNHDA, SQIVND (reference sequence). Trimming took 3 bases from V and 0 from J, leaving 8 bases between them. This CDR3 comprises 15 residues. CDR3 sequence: CASSILGATNEKLFF. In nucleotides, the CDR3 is TGTGCCAGTAGTATTTTGGGCGCAACTAATGAAAAACTGTTTTTT.

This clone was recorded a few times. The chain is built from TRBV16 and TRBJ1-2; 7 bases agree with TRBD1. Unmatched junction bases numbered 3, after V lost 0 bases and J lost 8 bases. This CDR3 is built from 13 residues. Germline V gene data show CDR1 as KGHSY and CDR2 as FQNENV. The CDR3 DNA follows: TGTGCCAGCAGCCAATCGGCAGGGGGAGGCTACACCTTC. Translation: CASSQSAGGGYTF.